This note documents a single TCR beta chain sequence. Its antigen specificity is not known. Nothing much larger sits one base from this clone, and base qualities are not available. This entry belongs to a study of preoperative IRX-2 immunotherapy in early breast cancer (dated 2019 in TCRdb). According to the study, the label for this sample's treatment or condition signals: preoperative locoregional IRX-2 cytokine immunotherapy. The samples were obtained from a phase Ib study that tested preoperative, locoregional IRX-2 cytokine immunotherapy designed to prime immune responses. Patients with early-stage breast cancer who were given IRX-2 before surgery served as donors. Library construction relied on the immunoSEQ multiplex PCR assay. Held by TCRdb, this immuneACCESS table contains in-frame sequences only and omits some clones. Under half of the omission traces to an unresolved V gene where checked; the cause of the rest is unknown. Here the sample has 28,000 or so clones; around 91% occur a single time. The ten largest clones represent 8.5% to 10% of the sample.

This receptor was obtained from a human donor with breast cancer. This sample was taken from a patient treated with IRX-2 immunotherapy.

The encoded CDR3 is CASSLRPSGREDTQYF. Read as DNA, the sequence is TGTGCCAGCAGCTTAAGGCCTAGCGGGAGGGAGGATACGCAGTATTTT. The rearranged segments are TRBV11-2 and TRBJ2-3; 12 bases in the junction line up with TRBD2. CDR1 and CDR2, looked up from the germline V gene, are SGHAT and FQNNGV. The junction shows trimming of 2 bases on V and 6 bases on J, and the gene matches do not reach 6 bases of it. From the cysteine through the phenylalanine, the CDR3 covers 16 amino acids. Only CDR3 DNA is held: 48 bases, read in frame from base 1.